Listed below are T cell receptor beta chains from one sample, sequenced in a study of cytomegalovirus exposure and HLA in healthy donors. Sequenced by immunoSEQ multiplex PCR; TCRdb stores in-frame clones only, minus some. The table lists approximately 150,000 clones, roughly 83% of them singletons, with roughly a tenth in the top ten. The sequenced material came from PBMCs. The receptors were sampled from a man in his thirties or forties in good health and CMV-seropositive. Each CDR3 is given without its conserved first and last residue. D genes are given only for firm matches.

ASAELGGGNTEAF TRBV28 NA
ASSIGLPDSPLH TRBV19 NA
ASSQEEGTGADTQY TRBV4-2 TRBD1
ASSRDRGEGEQF TRBV28 TRBD1
ASSPDRAKETQY TRBV7-9 TRBD1
ASSLDPAWGQQPQH TRBV5-1 NA
ASSLVETGTHNYGYT TRBV11-3 TRBD1
ASSVIGTQNTGELF TRBV11-1 NA
ARSLLVGTGLVSSYNSPLH TRBV5-3 NA
ASSRSGTGYWDTEAF TRBV5-4 TRBD1
ASSEAPGYSGNTIY TRBV2 NA
ASSQVASGTREEQY TRBV4-1 TRBD2
ASSPGLAGIYEQY TRBV7-3 TRBD2
ASSPLRGGNYGYT TRBV2 NA
ASSLTGQAHNEQF TRBV5-1 TRBD1
SVSGFRGNEKLF TRBV29-1 NA
ASSLAQRSGTQY TRBV7-8 NA
ASSQVWRGVSEQY TRBV4-3 TRBD2
ASLGAGAGENYEQY TRBV2 TRBD2
ASIKERDTGELF TRBV6-1 NA
ASAREVSGNTIY TRBV4-3 NA
ASSARTGLVYEQY TRBV6-1 TRBD1
AWGRQGGPPT TRBV30 TRBD1
ASSLGQTTDTQY TRBV5-1 NA
ASSFAGTGGLGAGELF TRBV5-5 TRBD1
ASTIVADTMNTEAF TRBV28 NA
ASSAERGFEKLF TRBV2 NA
ASRDLTGDTQY TRBV19 TRBD1
ASSYGTGVYNEQF TRBV7-2 TRBD1
ASSPRLAGATDTQY TRBV9 TRBD2
ASSLDRSTNYEQY TRBV6-5 NA
ASETSGGETQY TRBV6-1 TRBD2
AWSVHGFYEQY TRBV30 NA
ASPTGARNSPLH TRBV10-1 TRBD1
ASSIQTGSTD TRBV28 TRBD1
ASSQGMRDQETQY TRBV4-3 NA
ASRQGAETGELF TRBV27 TRBD1
ASSPEGNYGYT TRBV6-5 NA
ASSPMTDRAEY TRBV18 TRBD1
ASSFLFREGGSYEQY TRBV7-9 TRBD2
ASSFRRGSYEQY TRBV27 NA
SARDSYGYT TRBV20-1 NA
ASSIQRENTEAF TRBV5-1 NA